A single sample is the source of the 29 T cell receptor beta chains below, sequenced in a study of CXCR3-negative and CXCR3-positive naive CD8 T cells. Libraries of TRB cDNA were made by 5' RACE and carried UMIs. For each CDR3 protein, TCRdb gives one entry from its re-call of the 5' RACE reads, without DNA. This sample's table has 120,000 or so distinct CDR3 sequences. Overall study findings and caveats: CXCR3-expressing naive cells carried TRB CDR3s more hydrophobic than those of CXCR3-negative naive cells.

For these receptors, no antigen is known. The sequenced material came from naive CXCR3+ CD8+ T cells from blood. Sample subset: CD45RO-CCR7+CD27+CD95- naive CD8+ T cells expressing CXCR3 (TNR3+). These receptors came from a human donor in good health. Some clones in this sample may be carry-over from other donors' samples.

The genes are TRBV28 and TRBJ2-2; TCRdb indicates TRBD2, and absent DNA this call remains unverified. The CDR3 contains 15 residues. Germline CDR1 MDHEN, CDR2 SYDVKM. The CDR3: CASKMGLAVTGELFF.

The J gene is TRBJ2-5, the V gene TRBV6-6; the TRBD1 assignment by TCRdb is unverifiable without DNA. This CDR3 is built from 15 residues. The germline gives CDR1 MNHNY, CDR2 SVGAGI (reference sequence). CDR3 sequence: CASSYTGSIQETQYF.

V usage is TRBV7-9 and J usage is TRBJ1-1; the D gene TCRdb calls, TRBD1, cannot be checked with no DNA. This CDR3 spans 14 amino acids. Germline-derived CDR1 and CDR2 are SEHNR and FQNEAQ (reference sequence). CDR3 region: CASSLQGFDTEAYF.

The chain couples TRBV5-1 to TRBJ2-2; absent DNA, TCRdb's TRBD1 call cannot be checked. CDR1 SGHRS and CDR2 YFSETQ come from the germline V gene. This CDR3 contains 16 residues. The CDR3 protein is CASSLWPGENTGELFF.

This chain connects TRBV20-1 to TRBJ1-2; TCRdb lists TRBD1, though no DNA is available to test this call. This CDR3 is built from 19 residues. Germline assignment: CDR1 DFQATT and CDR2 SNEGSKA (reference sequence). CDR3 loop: CSARPVARDTDTVNYGYTF.

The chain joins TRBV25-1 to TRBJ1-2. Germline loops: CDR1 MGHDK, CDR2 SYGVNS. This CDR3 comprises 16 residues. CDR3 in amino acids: CASSGWAGDSDYGYIF.

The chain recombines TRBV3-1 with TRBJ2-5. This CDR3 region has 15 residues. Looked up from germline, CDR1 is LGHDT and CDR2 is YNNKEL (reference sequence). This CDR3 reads CASSQERHPQETQYF.

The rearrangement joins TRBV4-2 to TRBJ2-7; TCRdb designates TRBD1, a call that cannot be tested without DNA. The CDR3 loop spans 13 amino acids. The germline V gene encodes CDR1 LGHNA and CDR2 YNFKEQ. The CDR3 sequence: CASSGTRDREQYF.

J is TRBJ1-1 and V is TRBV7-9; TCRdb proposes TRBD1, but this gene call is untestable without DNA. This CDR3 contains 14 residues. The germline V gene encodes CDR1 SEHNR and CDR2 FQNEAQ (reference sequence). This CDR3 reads CASSLGGENTEAFF.

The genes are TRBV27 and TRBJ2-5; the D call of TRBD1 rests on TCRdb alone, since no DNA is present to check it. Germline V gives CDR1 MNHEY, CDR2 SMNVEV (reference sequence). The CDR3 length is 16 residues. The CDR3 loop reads CASSPSWGANQETQYF.

Here the CDR3 reads CASSSLRVGPQGDTEAFF. The rearrangement joins TRBV28 to TRBJ1-1. This CDR3 contains 18 residues. In germline, CDR1 is MDHEN, CDR2 SYDVKM.

CDR3 protein: CASSHRGSYEQYF. The chain employs TRBV7-9 and TRBJ2-7. Germline CDR1 SEHNR, CDR2 FQNEAQ (reference sequence). The CDR3 length is 13 residues.

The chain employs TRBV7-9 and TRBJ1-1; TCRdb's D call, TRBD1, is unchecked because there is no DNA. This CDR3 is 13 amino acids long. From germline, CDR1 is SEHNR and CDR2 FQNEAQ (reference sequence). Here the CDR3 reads CASRTSGDTEAFF.

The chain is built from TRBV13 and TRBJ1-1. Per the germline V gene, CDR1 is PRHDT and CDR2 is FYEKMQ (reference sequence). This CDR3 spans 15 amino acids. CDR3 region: CASSLSPTGNTEAFF. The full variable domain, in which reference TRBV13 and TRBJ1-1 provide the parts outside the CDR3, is AAGVIQSPRHLIKEKRETATLKCYPIPRHDTVYWYQQGPGQDPQFLISFYEKMQSDKGSIPDRFSAQQFSDYHSELNMSSLELGDSALYFCASSLSPTGNTEAFFGQGTRLTVV.

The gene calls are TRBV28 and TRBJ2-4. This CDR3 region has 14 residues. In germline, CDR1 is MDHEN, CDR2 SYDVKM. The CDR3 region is CASSLRGDDLIQYF.

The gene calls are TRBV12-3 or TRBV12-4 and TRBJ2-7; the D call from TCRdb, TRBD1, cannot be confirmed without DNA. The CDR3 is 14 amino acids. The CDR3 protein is CASSLDRGFPEQYF.

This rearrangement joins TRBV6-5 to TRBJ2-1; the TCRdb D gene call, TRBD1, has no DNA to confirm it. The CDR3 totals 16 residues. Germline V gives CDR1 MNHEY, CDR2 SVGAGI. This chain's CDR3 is CASSYSSGGAGNEQFF.

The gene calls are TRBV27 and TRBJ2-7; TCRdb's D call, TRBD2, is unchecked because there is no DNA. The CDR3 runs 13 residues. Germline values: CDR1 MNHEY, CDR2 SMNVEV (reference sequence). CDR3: CASSFSGRYEQYF.

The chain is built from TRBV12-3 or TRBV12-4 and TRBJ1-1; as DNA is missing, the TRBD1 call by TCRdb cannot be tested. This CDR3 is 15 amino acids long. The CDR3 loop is CASSYDPGDRPEAFF.

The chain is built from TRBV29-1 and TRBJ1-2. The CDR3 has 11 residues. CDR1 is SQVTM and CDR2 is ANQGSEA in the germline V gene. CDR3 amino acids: CSVPLGQDYTF.

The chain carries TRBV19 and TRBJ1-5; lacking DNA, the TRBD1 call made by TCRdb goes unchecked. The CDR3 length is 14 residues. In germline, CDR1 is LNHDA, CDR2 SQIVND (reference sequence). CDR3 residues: CASSITGWDQPQHF.

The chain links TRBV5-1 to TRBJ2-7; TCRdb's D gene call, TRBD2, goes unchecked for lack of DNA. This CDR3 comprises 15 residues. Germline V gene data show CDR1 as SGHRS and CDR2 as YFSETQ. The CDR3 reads CASSLELAGGCEQYF.

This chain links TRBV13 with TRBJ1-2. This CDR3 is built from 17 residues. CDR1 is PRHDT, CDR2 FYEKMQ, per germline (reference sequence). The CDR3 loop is CASSPRSTAVPNYGYTF.

This chain's CDR3 is CASSWGHLGTEAFF. The rearrangement uses TRBV7-9 and TRBJ1-1; as DNA is missing, the TRBD1 call by TCRdb cannot be tested. The CDR3 length is 14 residues. The germline CDR1 and CDR2 sequences are SEHNR and FQNEAQ (reference sequence).

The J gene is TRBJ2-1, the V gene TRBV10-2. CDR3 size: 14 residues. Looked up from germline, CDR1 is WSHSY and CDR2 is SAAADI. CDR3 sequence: CASKIAISYNEQFF.

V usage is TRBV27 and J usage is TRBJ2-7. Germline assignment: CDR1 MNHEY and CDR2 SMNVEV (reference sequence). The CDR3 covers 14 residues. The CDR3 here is CASSFDRGSYEQYF.

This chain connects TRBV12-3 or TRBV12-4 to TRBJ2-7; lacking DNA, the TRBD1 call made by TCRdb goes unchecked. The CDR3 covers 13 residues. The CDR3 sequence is CASSSTGAYEQYF.

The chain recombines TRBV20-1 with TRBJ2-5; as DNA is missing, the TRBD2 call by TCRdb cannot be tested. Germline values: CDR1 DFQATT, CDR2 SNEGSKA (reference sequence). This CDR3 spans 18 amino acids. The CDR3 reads CSAVGQKRGFIGQETQYF.

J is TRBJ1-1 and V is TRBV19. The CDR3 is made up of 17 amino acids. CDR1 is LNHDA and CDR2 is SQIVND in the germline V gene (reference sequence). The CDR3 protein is CASSIDLEAVMNTEAFF.